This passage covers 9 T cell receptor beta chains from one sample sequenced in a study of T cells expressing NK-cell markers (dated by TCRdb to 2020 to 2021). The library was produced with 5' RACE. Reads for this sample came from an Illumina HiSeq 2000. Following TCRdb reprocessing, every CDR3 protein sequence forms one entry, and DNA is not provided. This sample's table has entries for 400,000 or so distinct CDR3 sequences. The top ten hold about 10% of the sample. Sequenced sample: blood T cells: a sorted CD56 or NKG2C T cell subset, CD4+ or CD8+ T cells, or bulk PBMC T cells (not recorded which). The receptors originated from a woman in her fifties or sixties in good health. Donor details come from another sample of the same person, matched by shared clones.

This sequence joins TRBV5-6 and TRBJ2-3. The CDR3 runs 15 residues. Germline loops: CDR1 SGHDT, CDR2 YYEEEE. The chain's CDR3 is CASSFGEVSTDTQYF.

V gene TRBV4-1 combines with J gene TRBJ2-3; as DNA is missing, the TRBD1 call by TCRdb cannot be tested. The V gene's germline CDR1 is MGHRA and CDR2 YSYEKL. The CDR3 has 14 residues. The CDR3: CASSQVEGPDTQYF.

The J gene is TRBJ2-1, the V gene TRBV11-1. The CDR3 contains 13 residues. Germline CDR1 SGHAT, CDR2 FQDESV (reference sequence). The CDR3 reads CASSLASAGEQFF.

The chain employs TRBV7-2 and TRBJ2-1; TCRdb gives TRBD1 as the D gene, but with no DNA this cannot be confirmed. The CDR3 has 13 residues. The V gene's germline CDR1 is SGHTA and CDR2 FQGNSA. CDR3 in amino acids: CASSLARTGEQFF.

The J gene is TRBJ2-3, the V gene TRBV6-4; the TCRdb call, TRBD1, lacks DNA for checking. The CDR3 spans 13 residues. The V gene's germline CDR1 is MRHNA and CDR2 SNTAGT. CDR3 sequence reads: CASSDSAQGDQYF.

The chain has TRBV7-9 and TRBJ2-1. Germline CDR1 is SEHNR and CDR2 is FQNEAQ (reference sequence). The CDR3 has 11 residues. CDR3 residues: CASSRKGEQFF.

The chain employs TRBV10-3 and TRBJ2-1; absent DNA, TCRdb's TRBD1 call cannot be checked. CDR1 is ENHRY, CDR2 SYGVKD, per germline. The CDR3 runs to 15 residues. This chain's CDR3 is CAIKPGQGPYNEQFF.

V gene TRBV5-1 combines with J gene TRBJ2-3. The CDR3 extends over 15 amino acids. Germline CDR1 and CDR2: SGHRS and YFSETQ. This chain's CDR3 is CASSSRRTNTDTQYF.

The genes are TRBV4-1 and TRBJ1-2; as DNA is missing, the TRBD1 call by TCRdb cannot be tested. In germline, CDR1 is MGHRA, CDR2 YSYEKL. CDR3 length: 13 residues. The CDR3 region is CASSQTGSYGYTF.